This is a list of T cell receptor beta chains from one sample in a study of cytomegalovirus exposure and HLA in healthy donors. The repertoire was sequenced with immunoSEQ multiplex PCR; TCRdb's copy has only in-frame clones and lacks some. The sample lists about 52,000 clones; 65% to 80% were seen once. Source material: PBMCs. These receptors came from a woman aged 45 to 65 in good health and CMV-seronegative. Each CDR3 is given with its conserved first and last residue. A D gene is named only where the DNA matches it firmly.

v_gene	j_gene	d_gene	CDR3aa
TRBV7-7	TRBJ2-5	TRBD1	CASSPGGGAGETQYF
TRBV19	TRBJ2-5	.	CASSPDFGVQETQYF
TRBV2	TRBJ2-1	TRBD1	CAISSGTGYNEQFF
TRBV7-9	TRBJ2-1	.	CASSLGPNAYNEQFF
TRBV5-1	TRBJ2-5	.	CASSLNGAGETQYF
TRBV6-5	TRBJ2-3	TRBD2	CASSSSGGGRTQYF
TRBV19	TRBJ1-4	.	CASRGSGMREKLFF
TRBV30	TRBJ1-2	TRBD1	CAWSGTGGAGYTF
TRBV5-1	TRBJ1-3	.	CASSPAGDSGNTIYF
TRBV18	TRBJ1-3	.	CASSQGISGNTIYF
TRBV29-1	TRBJ2-2	.	CSGRVGSGNTGELFF
TRBV10-3	TRBJ2-7	.	CAIGQNLDNEQYF
TRBV5-1	TRBJ2-7	.	CASSLTGTTYEQYF
TRBV29-1	TRBJ2-1	.	CSVSTGASGLHEQFF
TRBV7-8	TRBJ1-2	TRBD1	CASSKTGEVTYGYTF
TRBV14	TRBJ2-5	TRBD2	CASSQRIAGIETQYF
TRBV4-1	TRBJ2-7	.	CASSRVDSLPPEQYF
TRBV30	TRBJ1-3	.	CAWAMSSGNTIYF
TRBV6-6	TRBJ2-3	.	CASSQGEGQTSYF
TRBV28	TRBJ2-5	.	CASAGGETQYF
TRBV6-5	TRBJ1-6	TRBD1	CASSSGDRGRPPLHF
TRBV7-6	TRBJ2-6	.	CASSLAAGSGANVLTF
TRBV28	TRBJ2-1	TRBD2	CASSLPGLADYNEQFF
TRBV5-6	TRBJ1-2	.	CASDRGGYGYTF
TRBV18	TRBJ1-5	TRBD1	CASSPGTGTNQPQHF
TRBV7-2	TRBJ2-5	.	CASSSGVWETQYF